This T cell receptor (beta chain) came from a study of shared clonotypes between healthy human individuals. Using immunoSEQ multiplex PCR, the repertoire was profiled, and TCRdb retains in-frame clones only, with some absent. The repertoire holds more than 1 million clones, with about four fifths as singletons. Investigators divided CD4+ cells into CD45RA+ naive and CD45RA-negative memory subsets. This CDR3 has 15 residues. CDR1 and CDR2 (germline): SGHNT, YYREEE (reference sequence). Trimming pared 0 bases from V and 1 base from J, leaving 10 bases between. The sequencing sample was made of memory CD4+ T cells from PBMCs. Sample subset: CD45RA-negative fraction. This clonotype originated in a man between 18 and 35 years old in good health. Some clones in this sample may be carry-over from other donors' samples. The chain is built from TRBV5-4 and TRBJ2-5, with a tentative D call TRBD2 (5 bases). The DNA for the CDR3 is TGTGCCAGCAGCTTGGGGGGAGACCTCCAAGAGACCCAGTACTTC. The encoded protein is CASSLGGDLQETQYF.